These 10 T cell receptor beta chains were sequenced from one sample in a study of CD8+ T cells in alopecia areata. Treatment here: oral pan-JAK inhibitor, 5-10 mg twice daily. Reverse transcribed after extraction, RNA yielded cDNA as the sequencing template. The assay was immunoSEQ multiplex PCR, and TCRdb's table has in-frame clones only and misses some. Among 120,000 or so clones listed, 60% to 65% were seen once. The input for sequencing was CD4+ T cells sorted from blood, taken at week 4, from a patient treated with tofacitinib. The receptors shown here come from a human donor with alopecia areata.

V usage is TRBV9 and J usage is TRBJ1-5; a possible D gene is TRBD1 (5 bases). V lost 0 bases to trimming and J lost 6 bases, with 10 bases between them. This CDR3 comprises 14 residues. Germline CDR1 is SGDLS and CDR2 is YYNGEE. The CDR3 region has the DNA TGTGCCAGCAGCGTAGGGATCGGGGGTCAGCCCCAGCATTTT. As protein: CASSVGIGGQPQHF. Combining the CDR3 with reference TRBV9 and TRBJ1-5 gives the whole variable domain DSGVTQTPKHLITATGQRVTLRCSPRSGDLSVYWYQQSLDQGLQFLIQYYNGEERAKGNILERFSAQQFPDLHSELNLSSLELGDSALYFCASSVGIGGQPQHFGDGTRLSIL.

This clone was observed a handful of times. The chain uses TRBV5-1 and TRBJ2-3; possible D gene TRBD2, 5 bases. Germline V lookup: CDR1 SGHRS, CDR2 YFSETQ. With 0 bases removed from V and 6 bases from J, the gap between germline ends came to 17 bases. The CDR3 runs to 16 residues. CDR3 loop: CASSLDPAEARDTQYF. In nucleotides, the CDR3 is TGCGCCAGCAGCTTGGATCCCGCGGAGGCAAGGGATACGCAGTATTTT. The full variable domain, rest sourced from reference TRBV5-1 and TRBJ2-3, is KAGVTQTPRYLIKTRGQQVTLSCSPISGHRSVSWYQQTPGQGLQFLFEYFSETQRNKGNFPGRFSGRQFSNSRSEMNVSTLELGDSALYLCASSLDPAEARDTQYFGPGTRLTVL.

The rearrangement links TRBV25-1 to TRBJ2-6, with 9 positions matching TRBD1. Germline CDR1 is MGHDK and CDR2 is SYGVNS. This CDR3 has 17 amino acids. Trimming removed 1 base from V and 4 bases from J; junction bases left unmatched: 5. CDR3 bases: TGTGCCAGCAGTGAATCTGGACAGGGGCTCGGGGCCAACGTCCTGACTTTC. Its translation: CASSESGQGLGANVLTF.

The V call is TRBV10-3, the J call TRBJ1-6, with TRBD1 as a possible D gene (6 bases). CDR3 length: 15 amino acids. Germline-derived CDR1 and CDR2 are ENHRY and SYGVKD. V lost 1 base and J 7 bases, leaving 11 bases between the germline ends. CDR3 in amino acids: CAISEWDISNSPLHF. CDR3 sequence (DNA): TGTGCCATCAGTGAGTGGGACATCTCCAATTCACCCCTCCACTTT.

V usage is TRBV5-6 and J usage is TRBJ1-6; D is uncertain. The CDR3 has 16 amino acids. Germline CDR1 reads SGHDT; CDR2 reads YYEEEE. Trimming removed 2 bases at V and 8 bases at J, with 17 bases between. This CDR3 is CASSFRGSGVDSPLHF. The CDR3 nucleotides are TGTGCCAGCAGCTTTCGTGGTTCCGGGGTGGATTCACCCCTCCACTTT.

CDR3 sequence reads: CASSLEPLYGYTF. DNA of the CDR3: TGCGCCAGCAGCTTGGAACCTCTCTATGGCTACACCTTC. V and J are TRBV5-1 and TRBJ1-2; D unclear. V lost 0 bases and J lost 4, with 7 bases in between. The CDR3 extends over 13 amino acids. Germline V lookup: CDR1 SGHRS, CDR2 YFSETQ.

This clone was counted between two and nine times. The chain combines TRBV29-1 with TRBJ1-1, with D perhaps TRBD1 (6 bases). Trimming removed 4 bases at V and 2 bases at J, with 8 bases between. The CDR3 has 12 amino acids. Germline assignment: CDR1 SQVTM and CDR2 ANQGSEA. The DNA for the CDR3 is TGCAGCGTTGGAGGGGGAAACACTGAAGCTTTCTTT. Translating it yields CSVGGGNTEAFF.

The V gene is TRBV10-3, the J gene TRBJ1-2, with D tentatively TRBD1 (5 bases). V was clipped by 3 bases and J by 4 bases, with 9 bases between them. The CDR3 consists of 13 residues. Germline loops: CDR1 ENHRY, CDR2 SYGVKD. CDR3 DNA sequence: TGTGCCATCAGTGAACAGGCGGGCTATGGCTACACCTTC. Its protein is CAISEQAGYGYTF.

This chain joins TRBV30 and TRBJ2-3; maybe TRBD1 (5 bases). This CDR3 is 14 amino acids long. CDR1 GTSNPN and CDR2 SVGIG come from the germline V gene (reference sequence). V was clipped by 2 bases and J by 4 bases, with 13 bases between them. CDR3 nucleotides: TGTGCCTGGAGTCAAAGGGGCGTTGCAGATACGCAGTATTTT. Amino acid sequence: CAWSQRGVADTQYF.

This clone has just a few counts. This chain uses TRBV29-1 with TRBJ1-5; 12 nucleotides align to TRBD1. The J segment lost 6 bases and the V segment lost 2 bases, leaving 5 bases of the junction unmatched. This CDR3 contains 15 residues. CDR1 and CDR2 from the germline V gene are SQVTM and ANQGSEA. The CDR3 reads CSVETGTGGSQPQHF. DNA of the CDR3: TGCAGCGTTGAAACCGGGACAGGGGGCTCTCAGCCCCAGCATTTT.